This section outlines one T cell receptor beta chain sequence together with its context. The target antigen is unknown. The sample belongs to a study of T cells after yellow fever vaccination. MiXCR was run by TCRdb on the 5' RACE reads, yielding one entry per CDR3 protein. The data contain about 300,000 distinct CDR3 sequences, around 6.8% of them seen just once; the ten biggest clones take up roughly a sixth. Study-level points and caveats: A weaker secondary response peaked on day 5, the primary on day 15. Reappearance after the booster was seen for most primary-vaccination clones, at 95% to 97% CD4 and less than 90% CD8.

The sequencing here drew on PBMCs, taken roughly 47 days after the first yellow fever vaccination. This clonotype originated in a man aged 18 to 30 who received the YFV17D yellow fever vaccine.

DNA for the CDR3: TGCGCCAGCAGTACCGGGGACACCGCGAACACCGGGGAGCTGTTTTTT. Residues: CASSTGDTANTGELFF. This chain uses TRBV5-1 with TRBJ2-2; tentative D call: TRBD1 (6 bases). This CDR3 has 16 residues. V lost 5 bases and J lost 0, with 14 bases in between. Germline V lookup: CDR1 SGHRS, CDR2 YFSETQ.